The 18 T cell receptor beta chains given below trace back to one sample, sequenced in a study of T cell changes during pregnancy in multiple sclerosis. Generated by immunoSEQ multiplex PCR, the TCRdb table keeps only in-frame clones and is missing some. The sample consists of approximately 65,000 clones, approximately 92% of them appearing once. The specimen was CD8+ T cells from peripheral blood mononuclear cells, collected in the third trimester of pregnancy. The receptors derive from a female donor in good health, enrolled as a control in a pregnancy study.

The V call is TRBV6-5, the J call TRBJ2-7, with 7 nucleotides matching TRBD1. In germline, CDR1 is MNHEY, CDR2 SVGAGI. The V gene end was trimmed by 6 bases and the J gene end by 7 bases; junction bases not matched to a gene: 12. This CDR3 contains 14 residues. CDR3: CASSPGQTREEQYF. As DNA, the CDR3 is TGTGCCAGCAGCCCGGGACAGACCCGTGAGGAGCAGTACTTC.

The chain joins TRBV5-6 to TRBJ2-7; TRBD1 is a possible D gene (5 bases). V was trimmed by 4 bases and J by 2 bases, leaving 13 bases between them. This CDR3 is built from 14 residues. Germline V gene sequence: CDR1 SGHDT, CDR2 YYEEEE. In DNA form, the CDR3 reads TGTGCCAGCAGCCTCAGGGTGGTCCCCTACGAGCAGTACTTC. It encodes CASSLRVVPYEQYF.

V gene TRBV27 combines with J gene TRBJ2-3; D unresolved. The CDR3 runs 14 residues. Per germline, CDR1 MNHEY and CDR2 SMNVEV (reference sequence). V shed 3 bases and J shed 2 bases, with 9 bases lying between them. The CDR3 protein is CASSLRGVTDTQYF. The CDR3, as DNA: TGTGCCAGCAGTTTGCGAGGAGTCACAGATACGCAGTATTTT.

The chain carries TRBV4-3 and TRBJ1-1; possible D gene TRBD1, 5 bases. Trimming removed 4 bases at V and 2 bases at J, with 14 bases between. The V gene's germline CDR1 is LGHNA and CDR2 YSLEER. The CDR3 totals 15 residues. The chain's CDR3 is CASSPQLTENTEAFF. CDR3 nucleotides: TGCGCCAGCAGCCCACAACTGACAGAAAACACTGAAGCTTTCTTT.

The chain is built from TRBV4-1 and TRBJ2-3; 9 bases agree with TRBD2. Unmatched junction bases numbered 4, after V lost 6 bases and J lost 0 bases. The CDR3 is 15 residues long. Germline CDR1 and CDR2: MGHRA and YSYEKL. This CDR3 is CASRRLADSTDTQYF. The CDR3 DNA reads TGCGCCAGCAGGAGACTAGCGGATAGCACAGATACGCAGTATTTT.

The chain carries TRBV27 and TRBJ1-2; a possible D gene is TRBD1 (5 bases). The CDR3 has 14 residues. V dropped 5 bases and J dropped 6 bases, with 16 bases sitting between them. Germline CDR1 reads MNHEY; CDR2 reads SMNVEV (reference sequence). The CDR3 sequence is CASSDPGYSDGYTF. The CDR3 nucleotides read TGTGCCAGCAGTGATCCAGGGTATTCCGATGGCTACACCTTC.

This sequence joins TRBV12-1 and TRBJ2-1; TRBD2 is the table's D call, not checked against the DNA. TRBV12-1 is recorded as a pseudogene. This CDR3 is built from 14 residues. The CDR3 spells CASSLGGGRYEQFF. The CDR3 DNA reads as TGTGCCAGCAGTCTCGGCGGGGGGAGATATGAGCAGTTCTTC.

This CDR3 is CASSHRGKTEAFF. CDR3 sequence (DNA): TGTGCCAGCAGCCATCGGGGGAAGACTGAAGCTTTCTTT. This rearrangement joins TRBV7-6 to TRBJ1-1, with a weak D call TRBD1 (5 bases). V was clipped by 5 bases and J by 5 bases, with 12 bases between them. Germline V gives CDR1 SGHVS, CDR2 FNYEAQ. The CDR3 runs 13 residues.

The chain has TRBV7-9 and TRBJ1-4; no reliable D call. The CDR3 covers 15 residues. V lost 5 bases, J lost 7 bases, and 17 bases lay in between. CDR1 and CDR2 from the germline V gene are SEHNR and FQNEAQ (reference sequence). The CDR3 region has the DNA TGTGCCAGCAGCCCCGCGGGTCGGGAGAGTGAAAAACTGTTTTTT. Protein sequence: CASSPAGRESEKLFF.

V usage is TRBV2 and J usage is TRBJ1-1, with D unclear. V was cut by 6 bases and J by 0 bases, with 20 bases left in between. The CDR3 runs 17 residues. Germline CDR1 reads SNHLY; CDR2 reads FYNNEI. The CDR3 protein is CASRVNPGRLMNTEAFF. The CDR3 coding sequence is TGTGCCAGCAGAGTTAACCCGGGCCGACTAATGAACACTGAAGCTTTCTTT. The complete variable domain, with remaining parts taken from reference TRBV2 and TRBJ1-1, reads EPEVTQTPSHQVTQMGQEVILRCVPISNHLYFYWYRQILGQKVEFLVSFYNNEISEKSEIFDDQFSVERPDGSNFTLKIRSTKLEDSAMYFCASRVNPGRLMNTEAFFGQGTRLTVV.

The gene calls are TRBV25-1 and TRBJ2-7; D gene uncertain. Germline V lookup: CDR1 MGHDK, CDR2 SYGVNS. This CDR3 region has 11 residues. V was pared by 5 bases and J by 2 bases, with 4 bases between. CDR3 DNA: TGTGCCAGCAGTCGCGCCTACGAGCAGTACTTC. Translation gives CASSRAYEQYF.

The chain recombines TRBV7-9 with TRBJ2-7; TRBD1 matches at 9 bases. The CDR3 has 16 amino acids. In germline, CDR1 is SEHNR, CDR2 FQNEAQ (reference sequence). Trimming removed 6 bases from V and 3 bases from J; junction bases left unmatched: 12. DNA of the CDR3: TGTGCCAGCAGAAATATGACTCCGGGACAGGGCTACGAGCAGTACTTC. Its protein product is CASRNMTPGQGYEQYF.

The CDR3 DNA follows: TGTGCCAGCAGTTTCCAGGGGAGCTATGGCTACACCTTC. Its protein product is CASSFQGSYGYTF. The rearrangement links TRBV27 to TRBJ1-2; D perhaps matches TRBD1 (6 bases). Trimming took off 3 bases at V and 4 bases at J, with 9 bases between the two ends. CDR1 MNHEY and CDR2 SMNVEV come from the germline V gene (reference sequence). The CDR3 length is 13 residues.

The V gene is TRBV7-2, the J gene TRBJ1-1, with a tentative D call TRBD1 (6 bases). The CDR3 runs to 12 residues. The V end lost 5 bases, the J end lost 8 bases, and 12 bases lay between the germline ends. Per the germline V gene, CDR1 is SGHTA and CDR2 is FQGNSA. Written as DNA, the CDR3 is TGTGCCAGCAGCGGACAGTCTCCCGAAGCTTTCTTT. As protein: CASSGQSPEAFF. Looking up the rest from reference TRBV7-2 and TRBJ1-1 gives the full variable domain: GAGVSQSPSNKVTEKGKDVELRCDPISGHTALYWYRQSLGQGLEFLIYFQGNSAPDKSGLPSDRFSAERTGGSVSTLTIQRTQQEDSAVYLCASSGQSPEAFFGQGTRLTVV.

The gene calls are TRBV9 and TRBJ2-3; 8 bases align to TRBD1. V trimming: 1 base; J trimming: 3 bases; junction bases outside the gene matches: 4. There are 15 residues in the CDR3. The germline V gene encodes CDR1 SGDLS and CDR2 YYNGEE. DNA for the CDR3: TGTGCCAGCAGCGTATCAGGGGGCGGAACAGATACGCAGTATTTT. It yields the protein CASSVSGGGTDTQYF.

The chain employs TRBV27 and TRBJ1-6, with D hard to call. The CDR3 is 13 amino acids. The V and J ends lost 3 bases and 7 bases respectively, with 7 bases between them. The V gene's germline CDR1 is MNHEY and CDR2 SMNVEV (reference sequence). CDR3 DNA: TGTGCCAGCAGTTTCCGGGGAAATTCACCCCTCCACTTT. This codes for CASSFRGNSPLHF.

This chain joins TRBV7-6 and TRBJ2-7; D may be TRBD2 (5 bases). V was shortened by 3 bases and J by 2 bases, with 17 bases between the two germline ends. In germline, CDR1 is SGHVS, CDR2 FNYEAQ. The CDR3 has 16 amino acids. This CDR3 is CASSLDSLRLPYEQYF. The CDR3 coding sequence is TGTGCCAGCAGCTTGGACTCTTTGAGACTGCCCTACGAGCAGTACTTC.

Notes on this clone: The sample carries other DNA sequences with the same CDR3. This rearrangement joins TRBV6-6 to TRBJ1-3; D perhaps matches TRBD1 (6 bases). The V gene's germline CDR1 is MNHNY and CDR2 SVGAGI (reference sequence). V lost 10 bases and J 0 bases, leaving 10 bases between the germline ends. The CDR3 contains 13 residues. The CDR3 sequence is CATRQDSGNTIYF. DNA of the CDR3: TGTGCCACACGACAGGACTCTGGAAACACCATATATTTT.